The 3 T cell receptor beta chains listed next were all sequenced from one sample in a study of human T cells and chemical hapten exposure. One entry per CDR3 protein, called by TCRdb with MiXCR from the RACE reads. The data show 65,000 to 95,000 distinct CDR3 sequences, with 8.5% to 9.5% seen just once and roughly 1.5% held by the top ten. Time point described: healthy volunteer bleed at 6 weeks. It was unfractionated whole blood from which total RNA was extracted. The sequenced sample was whole blood. The receptors were sampled from a female donor in good health. Some clones in this sample may be carry-over from other donors' samples.

Ten or more counts support this clonotype. V is TRBV20-1 and J is TRBJ2-1; D gene uncertain. Trimming removed 4 bases at V and 7 bases at J, with 8 bases between. This CDR3 has 11 residues. Germline-derived CDR1 and CDR2 are DFQATT and SNEGSKA (reference sequence). In nucleotides, the CDR3 is TGCAGTGCTACAAGGTTAAATGAGCAGTTCTTC. Translated: CSATRLNEQFF.

This clonotype was counted a few times. V gene TRBV7-3 combines with J gene TRBJ1-1, with D possibly TRBD1 on 5 matching bases. The CDR3 sequence is 17 residues long. Looked up from germline, CDR1 is SGHTA and CDR2 is FQGTGA. The ends were cut back, 4 bases at V and 0 bases at J, with 18 bases in the middle. The CDR3 bases are TGTGCCAGCAGCTCCGGGACGGGGGGGATCATGAACACTGAAGCTTTCTTT. Protein product: CASSSGTGGIMNTEAFF.

This clonotype was picked up a small number of times. The V gene is TRBV7-9, the J gene TRBJ1-6; D not resolved. This CDR3 is built from 12 residues. Germline V gene sequence: CDR1 SEHNR, CDR2 FQNEAQ (reference sequence). Trimming removed 6 bases from V and 8 bases from J, with 8 bases in between. The CDR3 loop is CASSSEDSPLHF. For the CDR3, the DNA is TGTGCCAGCAGTTCCGAGGATTCACCCCTCCACTTT.